This T cell receptor (beta chain) was recorded in a study of beta chain features in type 1 diabetes. TCRB transcripts that were expressed got sequenced, as all of the isolated RNA had been reverse transcribed. Here immunoSEQ multiplex PCR was the method, and the copy in TCRdb shows in-frame clones only, minus some. The sample holds hundreds of thousands of clones, roughly 10% seen once. The table lists this clone with a few counts. Its antigen remains unknown. Findings and caveats of the study: Shorter TCRB CDR3s, moderately but significantly so, were found in Type 1 diabetes patients in all four CD4+ subsets.

Trimming removed 7 bases from V and 7 bases from J; junction bases left unmatched: 12. The CDR3 runs to 14 residues. Germline CDR1 is SGHRS and CDR2 is YFSETQ. The collection from each donor was one heparinised blood draw averaging roughly 0.11 L. The source material was naive CD4+ T cells from blood. The chain joins TRBV5-1 to TRBJ2-5, with 8 bases matching TRBD1. The source of this sequence is a man aged 30 to 39 with type 1 diabetes. The CDR3 coding sequence is TGCGCCAGCCAAGCCGGGACAGGCCCCATGACCCAGTACTTC. The encoded protein is CASQAGTGPMTQYF.